This passage covers 32 T cell receptor beta chains from one sample sequenced in a study of T cells after yellow fever vaccination. TCRdb recomputed calls from the 5' RACE reads with MiXCR, one row per CDR3 protein. In the table there are roughly 310,000 distinct CDR3 sequences, roughly 3.5% of which are singletons. The sample here was PBMCs, taken on the day of the yellow fever booster vaccination. The receptors here all came from a man aged 18 to 30 who received the YFV17D yellow fever vaccine.

This clonotype was counted ten times or more. V and J are TRBV10-3 and TRBJ2-1, with D perhaps given as TRBD1 or TRBD2 (6 bases each). The germline V and J ends were trimmed by 10 bases and 7 bases, with 17 bases remaining between them. Germline V gene sequence: CDR1 ENHRY, CDR2 SYGVKD. The CDR3 sequence is 13 residues long. Written as DNA, the CDR3 is TGTGCCAGGGGGGCCAGGGATAGGAATGAGCAGTTCTTC. It codes for CARGARDRNEQFF.

Many counts were recorded for this clonotype. The chain uses TRBV4-2 and TRBJ2-1; D is uncertain. In germline, CDR1 is LGHNA, CDR2 YNFKEQ. The V end lost 1 base, the J end lost 6 bases, and 13 bases lay between the germline ends. The CDR3 has 15 amino acids. The CDR3 DNA is TGTGCCAGCAGCCAAGGTTCTGTGTCCCCCAATGAGCAGTTCTTC. Translating gives CASSQGSVSPNEQFF.

This clonotype was counted many times. The rearrangement uses TRBV20-1 and TRBJ2-3; D tentatively reads TRBD1 or TRBD2 (5 bases each). This CDR3 is 13 amino acids long. The V and J ends lost 2 bases and 6 bases respectively, with 12 bases between them. CDR1 is DFQATT and CDR2 is SNEGSKA in the germline V gene (reference sequence). CDR3 DNA sequence: TGCAGTGCTAGATGGGACGCGGCGGATACGCAGTATTTT. This translates into CSARWDAADTQYF.

CDR3 sequence reads: CASSTGPYEQYV. In nucleotides, the CDR3 is TGTGCCAGCAGCACAGGTCCCTACGAGCAGTACGTC. This rearrangement joins TRBV5-6 to TRBJ2-7, with D possibly being TRBD1 (5 bases). Germline V gives CDR1 SGHDT, CDR2 YYEEEE. The CDR3 covers 12 residues. V lost 4 bases and J lost 2, with 7 bases in between.

About this clonotype itself: The junction differs from germline at one of its ends, possibly a read error. This chain links TRBV19 with TRBJ1-1; perhaps TRBD1 as D (5 bases). The CDR3 contains 15 residues. Germline CDR1 reads LNHDA; CDR2 reads SQIVND (reference sequence). The CDR3 reads CASSIDLGGNAEAFF. The CDR3 nucleotides are TGTGCCAGTAGTATAGATCTCGGGGGGAACGCTGAAGCTTTCTTT.

This clonotype was picked up a small number of times. V and J are TRBV5-1 and TRBJ1-3; the match to TRBD1 covers 8 bases. After removal of 4 bases from V and 4 bases from J, the junction contained 10 bases not matched to a gene. The CDR3 is 16 amino acids. Germline V lookup: CDR1 SGHRS, CDR2 YFSETQ. CDR3 protein: CASSVNSGGSGNTIYF. The CDR3 nucleotides read TGCGCCAGCAGCGTCAATTCAGGGGGCTCGGGAAACACCATATATTTT.

The chain has TRBV7-2 and TRBJ2-3, with a weak D call TRBD1 (5 bases). This CDR3 is 14 amino acids long. The germline gives CDR1 SGHTA, CDR2 FQGNSA. The V gene lost 5 bases and the J gene lost 2 bases, with 11 bases spanning the gap. Here the CDR3 reads CASSRWGPTDTQYF. The DNA of the CDR3 is TGTGCCAGCAGCAGATGGGGCCCCACAGATACGCAGTATTTT.

This clonotype has a count of ten or more. J is TRBJ2-7 and V is TRBV28, with D perhaps matching TRBD1 (6 bases). The germline CDR1 and CDR2 sequences are MDHEN and SYDVKM. This CDR3 is built from 14 residues. The germline V and J ends were trimmed by 4 bases and 3 bases, with 13 bases remaining between them. The CDR3 DNA sequence: TGTGCCAGCAGTTCCATGACAGGAATCTACGAGCAGTACGTC. This gives the protein CASSSMTGIYEQYV.

The gene calls are TRBV28 and TRBJ2-7; D is undetermined. This CDR3 is built from 13 residues. The germline V gene has CDR1 MDHEN and CDR2 SYDVKM. V was trimmed by 7 bases and J by 4 bases, leaving 14 bases between them. The CDR3 DNA follows: TGTGCCAGCACCCAGATGGGTAAATACGAGCAGTACGTC. The encoded protein is CASTQMGKYEQYV.

CDR3 protein: CASSLDREDNEQFF. CDR3 DNA sequence: TGCGCCAGCAGCTTGGACAGGGAGGACAATGAGCAGTTCTTC. The rearrangement links TRBV5-1 to TRBJ2-1; D is perhaps TRBD1 or TRBD2 (6 bases each). This CDR3 is 14 amino acids long. Germline assignment: CDR1 SGHRS and CDR2 YFSETQ. Trimming stripped 0 bases from V and 5 bases from J, with 9 bases between.

Ten or more counts support this clonotype. The chain recombines TRBV6-5 with TRBJ2-3, with TRBD1 as a possible D gene (6 bases). Trimming cost V 6 bases and J 5 bases, with 12 bases left between them. Germline lookup yields CDR1 MNHEY and CDR2 SVGAGI. This CDR3 is built from 13 residues. The chain's CDR3 is CASRFRQEDTQYF. The CDR3 DNA reads as TGTGCCAGCAGGTTCCGACAGGAAGATACGCAGTATTTT.

This clonotype showed up just once. The V call is TRBV7-3, the J call TRBJ2-5; TRBD1 agrees at 8 bases. Germline lookup yields CDR1 SGHTA and CDR2 FQGTGA. The J segment lost 5 bases and the V segment lost 4 bases, leaving 12 bases of the junction unmatched. This CDR3 has 16 amino acids. DNA for the CDR3: TGTGCCAGCAGCTCACCGGGACAGGTGAAGGGGGAGACCCAGTACTTC. It translates to CASSSPGQVKGETQYF.

The chain carries TRBV4-2 and TRBJ2-1, with TRBD2 matching 9 bases. This CDR3 region has 16 residues. Germline V gives CDR1 LGHNA, CDR2 YNFKEQ. The junction had 8 bases not matched to a gene; V was cut back by 4 bases and J by 4 bases. CDR3 sequence: CASSLMAGGPYNEQFF. For the CDR3, the DNA is TGTGCCAGCAGCCTCATGGCGGGGGGGCCGTACAATGAGCAGTTCTTC.

The chain carries TRBV3-1 and TRBJ2-1, with D tentatively TRBD1 (6 bases). The ends were cut back, 3 bases at V and 4 bases at J, with 10 bases in the middle. Germline V gives CDR1 LGHDT, CDR2 YNNKEL (reference sequence). This CDR3 comprises 14 residues. DNA of the CDR3: TGTGCCAGCAGCCAGGGGGCCTTATACAATGAGCAGTTCTTC. Translated: CASSQGALYNEQFF.

This clonotype was seen a handful of times. The chain carries TRBV5-1 and TRBJ2-5; TRBD1 might be the D (6 bases). Trimming took 1 base from V and 4 from J, leaving 14 bases between them. The CDR3 is 15 residues long. CDR1 and CDR2 from the germline V gene are SGHRS and YFSETQ. The CDR3 DNA reads as TGCGCCAGCAGCTTGAACAGGGTGTTGGGAGAGACCCAGTACTTC. Amino acid sequence: CASSLNRVLGETQYF.

Regarding this clonotype: A much larger clone differs from this one at a single base, so this may be a read error. The chain joins TRBV20-1 to TRBJ2-7; a weak D match, TRBD1 (5 bases). CDR1 is DFQATT and CDR2 is SNEGSKA in the germline V gene (reference sequence). V shed 7 bases and J shed 5 bases, with 18 bases lying between them. The CDR3 is 13 residues long. The CDR3 bases are TGCAGTGGTAGGGGCCTCGGGCCGCACGAGCAGTACGTC. This gives the protein CSGRGLGPHEQYV.

The sample holds many counts of this clonotype. The rearrangement links TRBV7-8 to TRBJ1-2; 7 positions match TRBD1. CDR3 size: 17 residues. The germline V gene has CDR1 SGHVS and CDR2 FQNEAQ. The V segment lost 4 bases and the J segment 0 bases; nucleotides outside the gene matches: 11. The CDR3 sequence is CASSSPAGTDPNYGYTF. CDR3 bases: TGTGCCAGCAGCTCCCCCGCCGGGACAGACCCTAACTATGGCTACACCTTC. The variable domain in full, completed from reference TRBV7-8 and TRBJ1-2, reads GAGVSQSPRYKVAKRGQDVALRCDPISGHVSLFWYQQALGQGPEFLTYFQNEAQLDKSGLPSDRFFAERPEGSVSTLKIQRTQQEDSAVYLCASSSPAGTDPNYGYTFGSGTRLTVV.

This chain connects TRBV24-1 to TRBJ2-1, with D perhaps matching TRBD1 (6 bases). The V end was cut by 1 base, the J end by 6 bases, with 12 bases between. Germline-derived CDR1 and CDR2 are KGHDR and SFDVKD. This CDR3 has 15 amino acids. The CDR3 loop reads CATSDFRTVGNEQFF. For the CDR3, the DNA is TGTGCCACCAGTGATTTTCGGACAGTGGGCAATGAGCAGTTCTTC.

The chain recombines TRBV7-2 with TRBJ2-4, with D hard to call. CDR1 is SGHTA and CDR2 is FQGNSA in the germline V gene. The CDR3 totals 13 residues. V lost 6 bases and J 5 bases, leaving 11 bases between the germline ends. CDR3: CASRYGPENIQYF. The CDR3 nucleotides are TGTGCCAGCAGATACGGACCGGAAAACATTCAGTACTTC.

The table lists this clonotype with a few counts. This sequence joins TRBV7-2 and TRBJ1-3; 7 bases agree with TRBD1. The CDR3 is 17 amino acids. V lost 5 bases to trimming and J lost 0 bases; unmatched junction nucleotides: 10. Per germline, CDR1 SGHTA and CDR2 FQGNSA. The CDR3 sequence is CASSPATGYISGNTIYF. For the CDR3, the DNA is TGTGCCAGCAGCCCTGCGACAGGGTATATCTCTGGAAACACCATATATTTT. The variable domain in full, with the rest retrieved from reference TRBV7-2 and TRBJ1-3, is GAGVSQSPSNKVTEKGKDVELRCDPISGHTALYWYRQSLGQGLEFLIYFQGNSAPDKSGLPSDRFSAERTGGSVSTLTIQRTQQEDSAVYLCASSPATGYISGNTIYFGEGSWLTVV.

V is TRBV5-4 and J is TRBJ2-5; D gene ambiguous. Germline V gives CDR1 SGHNT, CDR2 YYREEE (reference sequence). Trimming removed 4 bases from V and 2 bases from J, with 9 bases in between. The CDR3 sequence is 13 residues long. CDR3 residues: CASSTVSQETQYF. Here the CDR3 DNA reads TGTGCCAGCAGCACAGTATCGCAAGAGACCCAGTACTTC.

Many counts were recorded for this clonotype. The rearrangement links TRBV6-2 or TRBV6-3 to TRBJ1-5; maybe TRBD1 (5 bases). Germline CDR1 MNHEY, CDR2 SVGEGT. The V and J ends lost 2 bases and 6 bases respectively, with 11 bases between them. This CDR3 contains 14 residues. DNA of the CDR3: TGTGCCAGCAGTTACAAGGGGTTGAGTCAGCCCCAGCATTTT. Translating it yields CASSYKGLSQPQHF.

This clonotype appeared many times. The chain combines TRBV7-3 with TRBJ1-2, with TRBD1 matching 10 bases. Trimming at V came to 5 bases and at J to 6 bases, leaving 3 bases not matched to a gene. CDR1 is SGHTA and CDR2 is FQGTGA in the germline V gene. The CDR3 has 13 amino acids. CDR3 in amino acids: CASSGGTGDGYTF. For the CDR3, the DNA is TGTGCCAGCAGCGGCGGGACAGGGGATGGCTACACCTTC. Using reference TRBV7-3 and TRBJ1-2 for the parts outside the CDR3, the full variable domain is GAGVSQTPSNKVTEKGKYVELRCDPISGHTALYWYRQSLGQGPEFLIYFQGTGAADDSGLPNDRFFAVRPEGSVSTLKIQRTERGDSAVYLCASSGGTGDGYTFGSGTRLTVV.

The V call is TRBV4-2, the J call TRBJ1-4, with a weak D call TRBD1 (5 bases). V lost 4 bases and J lost 1, with 22 bases in between. The V gene's germline CDR1 is LGHNA and CDR2 YNFKEQ. CDR3 length: 19 residues. This CDR3 reads CASSRRGPGSPLTNEKLFF. In DNA form, the CDR3 reads TGTGCCAGCAGCCGGAGGGGACCAGGCTCCCCCCTAACTAATGAAAAACTGTTTTTT.

In this sample, this clonotype turned up many times. CDR3: CASSRRVGGNTEAFF. DNA for the CDR3: TGTGCCAGCAGTCGCCGAGTAGGGGGAAACACTGAAGCTTTCTTT. The chain recombines TRBV6-2 or TRBV6-3 with TRBJ1-1; tentative D call: TRBD1 (6 bases). Germline CDR1 is MNHEY and CDR2 is SVGEGT. The CDR3 contains 15 residues. Trimming stripped 5 bases from V and 2 bases from J, with 15 bases between.

This clonotype was counted only a few times. The V gene is TRBV3-1, the J gene TRBJ2-7; the match to TRBD2 covers 8 bases. Germline trimming cut 3 bases from V and 1 base from J; bases unmatched to any gene: 8. Germline V gene lookup returns CDR1 LGHDT and CDR2 YNNKEL (reference sequence). There are 16 residues in the CDR3. CDR3 in amino acids: CASSHLGSGVSYEQYF. CDR3 nucleotides: TGTGCCAGCAGCCATCTGGGTAGCGGGGTGTCCTACGAGCAGTACTTC.

The table lists this clonotype with many counts. The V gene is TRBV2, the J gene TRBJ1-1; tentatively, D is TRBD1 (5 bases). The CDR3 totals 13 residues. In germline, CDR1 is SNHLY, CDR2 FYNNEI. V lost 3 bases and J lost 6, with 11 bases in between. The CDR3: CASSDFGDPEAFF. CDR3 coding DNA: TGTGCCAGCAGTGATTTTGGGGACCCTGAAGCTTTCTTT.

This clonotype was seen many times. The chain couples TRBV18 to TRBJ2-5; D remains unclear. V shed 3 bases and J shed 5 bases, with 13 bases lying between them. Germline V gene data show CDR1 as KGHSH and CDR2 as LQKENI. The CDR3 sequence is 14 residues long. In nucleotides, the CDR3 is TGTGCCAGCTCACCGGGCGGCCTCCGGGAGACCCAGTACTTC. Encoded protein: CASSPGGLRETQYF.

This clonotype was detected ten times or more. This chain connects TRBV12-3 or TRBV12-4 to TRBJ2-1, with 10 bases aligning to TRBD2. The V gene end was trimmed by 5 bases and the J gene end by 10 bases; junction bases not matched to a gene: 14. This CDR3 contains 16 residues. For the CDR3, the DNA is TGTGCCAGCAGTCCATTCGGGAGCGGGGGGGCGCAGGAGCAGTTCTTC. It specifies CASSPFGSGGAQEQFF.

This clonotype has ten or more counts. The rearrangement uses TRBV5-5 and TRBJ1-4; D remains ambiguous. Germline CDR1 reads SGHKS; CDR2 reads YYEKEE (reference sequence). This CDR3 is 15 amino acids long. V was trimmed by 5 bases and J by 4 bases, leaving 15 bases between them. Written as DNA, the CDR3 is TGTGCCAGCAGTGACCGACGGGGAATTAATGAAAAACTGTTTTTT. This gives the protein CASSDRRGINEKLFF.

Ten or more counts support this clonotype. This chain links TRBV2 with TRBJ2-7; D not certain. Germline V lookup: CDR1 SNHLY, CDR2 FYNNEI. The CDR3 extends over 13 amino acids. Trimming pared 7 bases from V and 0 bases from J, leaving 10 bases between. The CDR3 protein is CASISRGSYEQYV. CDR3 nucleotides: TGTGCCAGCATTTCCAGAGGCTCCTACGAGCAGTACGTC.

Points on this clonotype: One junction end disagrees with the germline gene, perhaps due to a read error. The chain employs TRBV29-1 and TRBJ1-2; D is unresolved. The V gene's germline CDR1 is SQVTM and CDR2 ANQGSEA. This CDR3 comprises 11 residues. The CDR3, as DNA: TGCAGCGTTCCCGCCGAGAGAGTCCAGTCCTTC. It is translated as CSVPAERVQSF. Using reference TRBV29-1 and TRBJ1-2 for the parts outside the CDR3, the full variable domain is SAVISQKPSRDICQRGTSLTIQCQVDSQVTMMFWYRQQPGQSLTLIATANQGSEATYESGFVIDKFPISRPNLTFSTLTVSNMSPEDSSIYLCSVPAERVQSFGSGTRLTVV.